This T cell receptor (beta chain) was recorded in a study of shared clonotypes between healthy human individuals (TCRdb year 2020). Some background on the complete study: The cohort included three men and a couple of women between 18 and 49 years of age. Per donor, three plates each were used for CD4 naive and CD4 memory, two for CD8 naive, and one for CD8 memory. Blood TCR repertoires of about 5 healthy adults were deeply sequenced to estimate repertoire size and the extent of clonotype sharing between individuals. Different laboratories and diverse techniques were used to prepare libraries and sequence TCR repertoires, to increase sequencing depth and limit assay-specific biases. Each donor's leukapheresis produced roughly between roughly 0.85 and 9.5 billion PBMCs. Study-level results and caveats: Because the study included only a small number of donors, the genetic and exposure-history diversity represented was limited. Pairwise subsampling indicated that sequencing depth was expected to affect the degree of clonotype sharing among donors. About 4.5% of naive CD4, 3.5% of naive CD8, about 2.1% of memory CD4, and 0.35% to 0.5% of memory CD8 clonotypes were shared across four donors. Higher generation probabilities were observed for clonotypes shared by all four sorted-subset donors than for non-shared clonotypes. Sampling was restricted to blood, and TCR repertoires in tissues likely differ from the TCR repertoires found in blood. Rarefaction of sorted-subset datasets indicated incomplete sequencing despite the large sequencing depth. Naive subsets generally had larger estimated clonotype richness than memory subsets.

Using the deep immunoSEQ assay, TCR CDR3 regions were amplified from genomic DNA by multiplex PCR. Genomic DNA extracted from each cell subset was distributed evenly over all wells of several immunoSEQ 96-well plates, and each plate served as one replicate. For sorted subsets, 150 to 200 ng genomic DNA, equal to tens of thousands of T cell genomes, was loaded into each replicate PCR. Purified libraries were quantified with a Qubit 3.0 fluorometer, sized on a Bioanalyzer 2100, and re-quantified with the KAPA Library Quantification kit. Every immunoSEQ 96-well plate was sequenced on a dedicated single-read 150-cycle Illumina NextSeq 550 flow cell. On the study's bioinformatics: Because the immunoSEQ output held only junctional sequences and lacked quality scores, the filtering could not match the filtering applied to full-length reads. Sequences were annotated with PyIR, a Python wrapper for IgBLAST v1.9, and V/J genes and CDR3 were assigned using IMGT germline references. Reads with weak V/J assignments (E-value above 1e-6), missing CDR3, stop codons, out-of-frame junctions, or ambiguous translated residues were removed. V3J clonotypes were defined as sequences sharing the same inferred V gene, J gene, and CDR3 amino acid sequence. To compute the percentage overlap between repertoires, the number of shared unique clonotypes was divided by the size of the smaller repertoire. Richness of each repertoire was evaluated using RTK rarefaction, the Chao1 estimator, and Recon v2.1 estimates of unobserved clonotypes. For all TCRbeta clonotypes obtained by the gDNA method from a handful of donors, generation probabilities were computed with OLGA. TCRdb mirrors the immuneACCESS table, restricted to in-frame sequences. Some clones are absent from its copies; in checked studies, under half trace to an unresolved V gene, and the reason for the others is unknown. V and J calls plus clone size are reproduced from that table; the DNA served to infer D and trimming. Recorded for this sample are about 2.3 million clones; around 90% of them occurred a single time. About 0.41% of the sample comes from the top ten.

About this clone itself: The antigen it binds to is not known. Base qualities are not at hand, and no much larger clone is one base apart.

At the junction V is shortened by 0 bases and J by 0 bases, with 15 bases in between. Counted from cysteine to phenylalanine, this CDR3 has 18 amino acids. The kept DNA is CDR3 alone, 54 bases in frame from the first base. The germline V gene specifies MGHRA as CDR1 and YSYEKL as CDR2. The donors were healthy, HIV-negative adults who had no recently reported acute infections or vaccinations. Every donor was a Caucasian adult living in Nashville, Tennessee, USA. CD4+ T cells were enriched by magnetic negative selection; naive cells were then positively selected on CD45RA, and the negative fraction formed the memory subset. Blood was collected by leukapheresis, and PBMCs were isolated by Ficoll-Histopaque density gradient centrifugation and then cryopreserved in liquid nitrogen vapor phase. Analytical flow cytometry was used to check the purity and quantity of each magnetically sorted T cell population. Genomic DNA was isolated from each sorted fraction and quantified by UV absorbance on a Nanodrop 2000c.

The clonotype was recovered from a man younger than 30 in good health. Some clones in this sample may be carry-over from other donors' samples. The chain employs TRBV4-1 and TRBJ2-4; perhaps TRBD2 is the D gene, with 6 bases matching. The material sequenced was naive CD4+ T cells from PBMCs. The cell subset or site label, read with the paper, signifies: CD45RA+ positively selected. CDR3 reads: CASSQDAGRSLAKNIQYF. The nucleotide sequence is given as TGCGCCAGCAGCCAAGATGCGGGGAGGTCACTAGCCAAAAACATTCAGTACTTC.